A single sample is the source of the 9 T cell receptor beta chains below, sequenced in a study of identical twins (dated by TCRdb to the mid-2010s). Receptor amplification or capture employed 5' RACE. Sequencing instrument: Illumina HiSeq 2000. TCRdb reprocessing: public reads trimmed at Q25 with fastp, clones called with MiXCR, in-frame beta chains kept. Each record represents a unique CDR3 protein, reported with the most common genes and DNA among its rows. Within this sample are 200,000 to 300,000 distinct CDR3 sequences, with about 7% of them counted one time only. The leading ten clones occupy 3.5% to 4% of the sample. This sample was shared with a second study, whose subject was yellow fever vaccine responses in identical twins.

Input material: memory (CD45RO+) T cells sorted from blood. Interpreted using the paper, the cell subset or site label stands for: CD45RO+ enriched T cells. The receptors derive from a young woman in good health.

This clonotype was recorded many times. The V call is TRBV7-6, the J call TRBJ2-5; D might be TRBD2 (6 bases). CDR3 length equals 14 residues. Trimming took 5 bases from V and 6 from J, leaving 16 bases between them. CDR1 SGHVS and CDR2 FNYEAQ come from the germline V gene. Here the CDR3 reads CASSPPGLMQTQYF. CDR3 sequence (DNA): TGTGCCAGCAGCCCGCCGGGACTTATGCAGACCCAGTACTTC.

V usage is TRBV5-1 and J usage is TRBJ1-1; possible D gene TRBD1, 5 bases. Looked up from germline, CDR1 is SGHRS and CDR2 is YFSETQ. This CDR3 is 14 amino acids long. The V end was cut by 5 bases, the J end by 1 base, with 12 bases between. For the CDR3, the DNA is TGCGCCAGCAGACCGGGGGATTGGAACACTGAAGCTTTCTTT. Translated: CASRPGDWNTEAFF.

This clonotype came up many times. The chain couples TRBV15 to TRBJ2-5; the match to TRBD1 covers 7 bases. Trimming removed 5 bases from V and 4 bases from J; junction bases left unmatched: 10. The CDR3 is 15 amino acids. The germline CDR1 and CDR2 sequences are LNHNV and YYDKDF (reference sequence). CDR3 nucleotides: TGTGCCACCAGCGGTGAAGGGGGCAGGGGAGAGACCCAGTACTTC. Amino acid sequence: CATSGEGGRGETQYF.

The chain recombines TRBV2 with TRBJ2-5; possible D gene TRBD1, 6 bases. V was cut by 4 bases and J by 4 bases, with 10 bases left in between. The CDR3 totals 13 residues. From germline, CDR1 is SNHLY and CDR2 FYNNEI. The CDR3 bases are TGTGCCAGCAGTGGGGGGCCTCGAGAGACCCAGTACTTC. Its translation is CASSGGPRETQYF.

The chain combines TRBV2 with TRBJ2-4, with a tentative D call TRBD2 (7 bases). The V gene lost 3 bases and the J gene lost 1 base, with 10 bases spanning the gap. The CDR3 sequence is 15 residues long. CDR1 and CDR2 (germline): SNHLY, FYNNEI. The DNA of the CDR3 is TGTGCCAGCAGTGAGGGAGGGGGGGCCAAAAACATTCAGTACTTC. This sequence encodes CASSEGGGAKNIQYF.

This clonotype was observed a handful of times. The chain carries TRBV27 and TRBJ2-1; D gene uncertain. The germline V gene has CDR1 MNHEY and CDR2 SMNVEV (reference sequence). This CDR3 is 18 amino acids long. V was trimmed by 0 bases and J by 6 bases, leaving 21 bases between them. The CDR3: CASSLSVHREASVNEQFF. Written as DNA, the CDR3 is TGTGCCAGCAGTTTATCAGTCCACCGTGAGGCCTCTGTCAATGAGCAGTTCTTC.

As to this clonotype: This may be a read error: a much more frequent sequence differs by one nucleotide. V is TRBV12-3 or TRBV12-4 and J is TRBJ2-7, with 9 nucleotides matching TRBD2. V lost 8 bases and J lost 2; bases outside the gene matches: 19. There are 18 residues in the CDR3. CDR3 region: CASCPSLGSGRGTYEQYF. DNA for the CDR3: TGTGCCAGCTGTCCTTCCCTTGGTAGCGGGAGAGGGACCTACGAGCAGTACTTC.

This clonotype showed up just a few times. The gene calls are TRBV28 and TRBJ1-3; TRBD1 is a possible D gene (6 bases). Germline lookup yields CDR1 MDHEN and CDR2 SYDVKM. The CDR3 totals 17 residues. V was cut by 6 bases and J by 4 bases, with 22 bases left in between. CDR3 nucleotides: TGTGCCAGCAGGTCTCAGACCGGGACAACGAAGGGAAACACCATATATTTT. This encodes CASRSQTGTTKGNTIYF.

In its sample, this clonotype was seen a few times. This chain connects TRBV3-1 to TRBJ1-6, with D maybe TRBD1 (5 bases). The CDR3 is made up of 12 amino acids. The V gene lost 4 bases and the J gene lost 9 bases, with 7 bases spanning the gap. The V gene's germline CDR1 is LGHDT and CDR2 YNNKEL (reference sequence). The CDR3: CASSLGTSPLHF. For the CDR3, the DNA is TGTGCCAGCAGCCTCGGGACTTCACCCCTCCACTTT.